Below, 28 T cell receptor beta chains from the same sample are listed, as sequenced in a study of PD-L1 blockade in urothelial cancer. Time point in this sample: pretreatment peripheral blood. Sequencing was performed with immunoSEQ multiplex PCR; in TCRdb, only in-frame clones are kept and a portion is missing. The repertoire consists of 85,000 to 100,000 clones, with about nine tenths occurring once and the leading ten covering roughly 2%. Sequencing used PBMCs, obtained around atezolizumab (anti-PD-L1) treatment. The receptors were sampled from a man aged 55-75 years with urothelial cancer.

The CDR3 region is CASTPRGGLAAQYF. The CDR3 DNA is TGTGCCAGCACCCCCAGGGGCGGCCTCGCGGCCCAGTACTTC. The chain joins TRBV7-9 to TRBJ2-5; weak D call: TRBD1 (6 bases). V was clipped by 7 bases and J by 9 bases, with 21 bases between them. CDR3 length: 14 amino acids. The germline gives CDR1 SEHNR, CDR2 FQNEAQ (reference sequence). The full variable domain, rest sourced from reference TRBV7-9 and TRBJ2-5, is DTGVSQNPRHKITKRGQNVTFRCDPISEHNRLYWYRQTLGQGPEFLTYFQNEAQLEKSRLLSDRFSAERPKGSFSTLEIQRTEQGDSAMYLCASTPRGGLAAQYFGPGTRLLVL.

J is TRBJ1-2 and V is TRBV6-5, with 7 nucleotides matching TRBD1. The CDR3 covers 15 residues. V lost 8 bases and J lost 2; bases outside the gene matches: 11. Germline V gene lookup returns CDR1 MNHEY and CDR2 SVGAGI. The CDR3 nucleotides are TGTGCCAGCCGGGGCATAGAGACAGGGAACTATGGCTACACCTTC. Protein product: CASRGIETGNYGYTF.

This rearrangement joins TRBV7-9 to TRBJ1-2; TRBD1 agrees at 8 bases. The V gene's germline CDR1 is SEHNR and CDR2 FQNEAQ (reference sequence). The junction had 4 bases not matched to a gene; V was cut back by 0 bases and J by 4 bases. This CDR3 is built from 15 residues. CDR3 bases: TGTGCCAGCAGCTTAGCGGACAGGGACTTCTATGGCTACACCTTC. This sequence encodes CASSLADRDFYGYTF.

This clone was seen only once. The rearrangement uses TRBV5-4 and TRBJ1-2, with D hard to call. The CDR3 spans 14 residues. Germline V gene data show CDR1 as SGHNT and CDR2 as YYREEE (reference sequence). The V end lost 4 bases, the J end lost 5 bases, and 15 bases lay between the germline ends. The CDR3 coding sequence is TGTGCCAGCAGCCCGCCCCGCGGAGATTATGGCTACACCTTC. Its protein is CASSPPRGDYGYTF. Variable domain in full (rest from reference TRBV5-4 and TRBJ1-2): ETGVTQSPTHLIKTRGQQVTLRCSSQSGHNTVSWYQQALGQGPQFIFQYYREEENGRGNFPPRFSGLQFPNYSSELNVNALELDDSALYLCASSPPRGDYGYTFGSGTRLTVV.

This chain links TRBV5-1 with TRBJ2-3; D is possibly TRBD2 (6 bases). This CDR3 has 16 residues. Germline V gene data show CDR1 as SGHRS and CDR2 as YFSETQ. V was cut by 2 bases and J by 0 bases, with 13 bases left in between. CDR3 bases: TGCGCCAGCAGCTTCTTAGCGGCCTCAAGCACAGATACGCAGTATTTT. Translating gives CASSFLAASSTDTQYF.

This clone was seen just once. CDR3 residues: CASSSLWDRGFHGNYGYTF. CDR3 DNA sequence: TGTGCCAGCAGCTCACTTTGGGACAGGGGATTCCATGGGAACTATGGCTACACCTTC. The rearrangement uses TRBV7-2 and TRBJ1-2; 10 bases are shared with TRBD1. V trimming: 4 bases; J trimming: 2 bases; junction bases outside the gene matches: 16. Germline V gene data show CDR1 as SGHTA and CDR2 as FQGNSA. The length of the CDR3 is 19 residues.

The chain recombines TRBV5-1 with TRBJ2-5; D ambiguous. Trimming pared 2 bases from V and 1 base from J, leaving 9 bases between. The germline V gene encodes CDR1 SGHRS and CDR2 YFSETQ. CDR3 length equals 14 residues. The CDR3 nucleotides are TGCGCCAGCAGCTTTGACGCGGTCCAAGAGACCCAGTACTTC. Translated: CASSFDAVQETQYF.

The J gene is TRBJ1-1, the V gene TRBV2; D gene uncertain. Trimming removed 6 bases from V and 4 bases from J, with 12 bases in between. CDR3 length: 13 residues. In germline, CDR1 is SNHLY, CDR2 FYNNEI. CDR3 DNA: TGTGCCAGCAGAGAGGGAGAGGGCACTGAAGCTTTCTTT. Encoded protein: CASREGEGTEAFF. Complete variable domain (other parts from reference TRBV2 and TRBJ1-1): EPEVTQTPSHQVTQMGQEVILRCVPISNHLYFYWYRQILGQKVEFLVSFYNNEISEKSEIFDDQFSVERPDGSNFTLKIRSTKLEDSAMYFCASREGEGTEAFFGQGTRLTVV.

This clone showed up just once. The rearrangement links TRBV7-9 to TRBJ2-7, with 7 bases lining up with TRBD1. The CDR3 has 12 amino acids. The J segment lost 5 bases and the V segment lost 3 bases, leaving 1 base of the junction unmatched. In germline, CDR1 is SEHNR, CDR2 FQNEAQ (reference sequence). CDR3 amino acids: CASSFRGNEQYF. CDR3 bases: TGTGCCAGCAGCTTCAGGGGGAACGAGCAGTACTTC.

The chain joins TRBV6-5 to TRBJ2-7; 8 bases agree with TRBD1. V trimming: 0 bases; J trimming: 0 bases; junction bases outside the gene matches: 4. This CDR3 is built from 16 residues. CDR1 and CDR2 (germline): MNHEY, SVGAGI. CDR3 coding DNA: TGTGCCAGCAGTTACTCGAGACAGGGGCCCTCCTACGAGCAGTACTTC. It translates to CASSYSRQGPSYEQYF.

The chain combines TRBV5-1 with TRBJ2-2; 8 nucleotides agree with TRBD1. The CDR3 covers 15 residues. Germline-derived CDR1 and CDR2 are SGHRS and YFSETQ. The V gene end was trimmed by 4 bases and the J gene end by 6 bases; junction bases not matched to a gene: 8. The CDR3 loop is CASSQGQGRPGELFF. The CDR3 nucleotides are TGCGCCAGCAGCCAAGGACAGGGTAGGCCCGGGGAGCTGTTTTTT.

This clone was seen a single time. The chain is built from TRBV29-1 and TRBJ2-3; TRBD2 matches 10 bases. The CDR3 totals 15 residues. With V trimmed by 6 bases and J by 0 bases, 6 bases remained unmatched. Germline V CDR1 and CDR2: SQVTM, ANQGSEA. CDR3 sequence reads: CSVPSGRASTDTQYF. The CDR3 coding sequence is TGCAGCGTCCCGAGCGGGAGGGCTAGCACAGATACGCAGTATTTT.

The CDR3 nucleotides read TGTGCCAGCAGCTTTTCGGGACAGGGAGTCCGCGAGCAGTACTTC. This encodes CASSFSGQGVREQYF. The chain carries TRBV7-2 and TRBJ2-7; 9 bases are shared with TRBD1. CDR3 length: 15 residues. Germline CDR1 reads SGHTA; CDR2 reads FQGNSA. V dropped 3 bases and J dropped 6; count of bases not matched to a gene: 9.

This clone was seen a few times. The chain is built from TRBV11-3 and TRBJ1-1; D is undetermined. The CDR3 runs 14 residues. Between the trimmed V and J ends, which lost 0 bases and 4 bases, there was a span of 9 bases. The germline CDR1 and CDR2 sequences are SGHNT and YENEEA. CDR3 nucleotide sequence: TGTGCCAGCAGCTTAGATCTTGGGAGCACTGAAGCTTTCTTT. Protein product: CASSLDLGSTEAFF.

The chain couples TRBV14 to TRBJ1-6; D might be TRBD1 (6 bases). The length of the CDR3 is 14 residues. Trimming removed 1 base at V and 10 bases at J, with 11 bases between. Germline-derived CDR1 and CDR2 are SGHDN and FVKESK. DNA for the CDR3: TGTGCCAGCAGCCAAGGGGTACAGGGCTCACCCCTCCACTTT. This codes for CASSQGVQGSPLHF.

The chain is built from TRBV28 and TRBJ1-3; D call uncertain. Looked up from germline, CDR1 is MDHEN and CDR2 is SYDVKM. Trimming removed 5 bases at V and 9 bases at J, with 14 bases between. The CDR3 contains 13 residues. CDR3 DNA: TGTGCCAGCAGTCTTGGGCCGGTTCGCACCATATATTTT. Translated: CASSLGPVRTIYF.

The V gene is TRBV18, the J gene TRBJ2-7, with 7 bases aligning to TRBD2. Germline CDR1 and CDR2: KGHSH and LQKENI. The CDR3 sequence is 14 residues long. V was clipped by 4 bases and J by 0 bases; unmatched bases: 3. CDR3 sequence reads: CASSHRDYSYEQYF. The CDR3 nucleotides are TGTGCCAGCTCACACCGGGACTACTCCTACGAGCAGTACTTC.

The rearrangement joins TRBV6-6 to TRBJ1-5; possibly TRBD1 for D (6 bases). The germline V gene encodes CDR1 MNHNY and CDR2 SVGAGI (reference sequence). V was cut by 5 bases and J by 9 bases, with 17 bases left in between. The CDR3 contains 14 residues. This CDR3 reads CASSKQGEDRPQHF. CDR3 sequence (DNA): TGTGCCAGCAGTAAACAGGGTGAGGACCGGCCCCAGCATTTT.

V and J are TRBV7-9 and TRBJ1-1; D possibly corresponds to TRBD1 (5 bases). The V gene's germline CDR1 is SEHNR and CDR2 FQNEAQ (reference sequence). Between the trimmed V and J ends, which lost 0 bases and 10 bases, there was a span of 21 bases. The CDR3 is 16 residues long. The CDR3 spells CASSLAPGVPSEGAFF. CDR3 bases: TGTGCCAGCAGCTTAGCGCCGGGGGTGCCCTCCGAGGGAGCTTTCTTT.

The J gene is TRBJ1-5, the V gene TRBV6-1; possibly TRBD1 for D (6 bases). Trimming removed 7 bases at V and 6 bases at J, with 13 bases between. Germline loops: CDR1 MNHNS, CDR2 SASEGT. The CDR3 totals 13 residues. The CDR3, as DNA: TGTGCCAGCACCCCAACGGACAGTCAGCCCCAGCATTTT. This codes for CASTPTDSQPQHF.

V and J are TRBV6-6 and TRBJ2-7; a possible D gene is TRBD1 (6 bases). Germline-derived CDR1 and CDR2 are MNHNY and SVGAGI (reference sequence). Trimming cost V 9 bases and J 7 bases, with 10 bases left between them. The CDR3 is 10 residues long. The CDR3 DNA follows: TGTGCCAGTGGACAGTGGGAGCAGTACTTC. Translation gives CASGQWEQYF.

Only a few counts were recorded for this clone. The chain uses TRBV7-2 and TRBJ2-2, with 10 bases matching TRBD2. J gave up 3 bases and V 3 bases, and 4 bases lay outside the gene matches. CDR3 length: 16 residues. Germline V CDR1 and CDR2: SGHTA, FQGNSA. In DNA, the CDR3 is TGTGCCAGCAGCTTTCTAGCGGGGGCCGACACCGGGGAGCTGTTTTTT. Translation gives CASSFLAGADTGELFF.

V is TRBV21-1 and J is TRBJ2-5; the table's D call of TRBD2 was not tested on the DNA. TRBV21-1 is deemed a pseudogene. The CDR3 has 16 amino acids. The CDR3 DNA follows: TGTGCCAGCAGCAAAGTGTGCGAGGGATTGGGAGAGACCCAGTACTTC. It translates to CASSKVCEGLGETQYF.

The chain employs TRBV2 and TRBJ1-1; D is unclear. V was shortened by 7 bases and J by 0 bases, with 15 bases between the two germline ends. CDR3 length equals 15 residues. From germline, CDR1 is SNHLY and CDR2 FYNNEI. The CDR3 nucleotides are TGTGCCAGCACCAGGACGGGAAACATGAACACTGAAGCTTTCTTT. It codes for CASTRTGNMNTEAFF.

V gene TRBV28 combines with J gene TRBJ2-1, with TRBD2 matching 7 bases. Trimming cost V 5 bases and J 0 bases; bases outside gene matches: 4. The CDR3 contains 15 residues. CDR1 is MDHEN and CDR2 is SYDVKM in the germline V gene. CDR3 nucleotides: TGTGCCAGCAGTCCAGCTAGCGGCTCCTACAATGAGCAGTTCTTC. The encoded protein is CASSPASGSYNEQFF.

This clone was counted once. Different DNA sequences within this sample yield the same CDR3. V is TRBV10-3 and J is TRBJ1-4; unclear D gene. Germline assignment: CDR1 ENHRY and CDR2 SYGVKD. The CDR3 has 13 residues. V was pared by 7 bases and J by 0 bases, with 6 bases between. CDR3 DNA sequence: TGTGCCATCAAAAGCGCAACTAATGAAAAACTGTTTTTT. Protein product: CAIKSATNEKLFF.

The chain couples TRBV20-1 to TRBJ1-2; possible D gene TRBD1, 6 bases. V was cut by 3 bases and J by 8 bases, with 10 bases left in between. The CDR3 runs to 11 residues. The germline CDR1 and CDR2 sequences are DFQATT and SNEGSKA (reference sequence). CDR3 amino acids: CSARRTDGYTF. CDR3 bases: TGCAGTGCTAGGAGGACAGACGGCTACACCTTC.

The chain has TRBV29-1 and TRBJ2-2; maybe TRBD1 (6 bases). V was cut by 4 bases and J by 4 bases, with 10 bases left in between. From germline, CDR1 is SQVTM and CDR2 ANQGSEA. The CDR3 contains 13 residues. The DNA for the CDR3 is TGCAGCGTTGCAGGGGAGAGCACCGGGGAGCTGTTTTTT. Amino acid sequence: CSVAGESTGELFF.